These 3 T cell receptor beta chains were sequenced from one sample in a study of blood T cell repertoires in COVID-19. Assay: immunoSEQ multiplex PCR; the TCRdb copy retains only in-frame clones and omits some. Altogether 200,000 or so clones are present, approximately 82% being singletons, with the ten largest covering about 2%. The sample comprised peripheral blood. These receptors all come from a man in his forties who had recovered from COVID-19.

The gene calls are TRBV6-5 and TRBJ1-6, with D tentatively TRBD1 (6 bases). The length of the CDR3 is 13 residues. The germline V gene encodes CDR1 MNHEY and CDR2 SVGAGI. V gave up 6 bases and J gave up 6 bases, with 9 bases separating them. CDR3 sequence reads: CASRRGANSPLHF. The CDR3 bases are TGTGCCAGCAGACGGGGGGCTAATTCACCCCTCCACTTT.

The chain is built from TRBV15 and TRBJ1-5; D remains unclear. The CDR3 extends over 14 amino acids. V shed 8 bases and J shed 1 base, with 12 bases lying between them. Germline values: CDR1 LNHNV, CDR2 YYDKDF (reference sequence). CDR3 residues: CATGKRDSNQPQHF. CDR3 DNA: TGTGCCACCGGTAAGCGTGACAGCAATCAGCCCCAGCATTTT.

This clone came up once. The chain uses TRBV11-3 and TRBJ2-5; TRBD1 aligns across 8 bases. Germline CDR1 reads SGHNT; CDR2 reads YENEEA. This CDR3 spans 15 amino acids. Trimming cost V 3 bases and J 5 bases; bases outside gene matches: 8. CDR3 nucleotide sequence: TGTGCCAGCAGCTTTACGACAGGGGCCCTGGAGACCCAGTACTTC. It specifies CASSFTTGALETQYF. Filled out from reference TRBV11-3 and TRBJ2-5, the complete variable domain reads EAGVVQSPRYKIIEKKQPVAFWCNPISGHNTLYWYLQNLGQGPELLIRYENEEAVDDSQLPKDRFSAERLKGVDSTLKIQPAELGDSAVYLCASSFTTGALETQYFGPGTRLLVL.